This T cell receptor beta chain was found in a study of CD8 T cells in ankylosing spondylitis. Study-level findings and limits: With a CD8+ phenotype, disease-linked clones were relatively rare in peripheral blood. Characteristic of ankylosing spondylitis blood, it appeared, was a TCR beta motif comprising about eight highly homologous variants.

This clonotype has just a few counts. Its specificity is not known. Via MiXCR, TCRdb re-called the 5' RACE reads, giving one row per CDR3 protein. This table has about 330,000 distinct CDR3 sequences, 8% appearing once. The CDR3 sequence is 15 residues long. Per the germline V gene, CDR1 is SGHNT and CDR2 is YENEEA. V lost 4 bases, J lost 0 bases, and 12 bases lay in between. The sample consisted of blood, either unsorted or a sorted T cell fraction (not recorded which). The sequence was obtained from a male donor with ankylosing spondylitis. This chain connects TRBV11-3 to TRBJ2-5, with D possibly TRBD1 on 5 matching bases. CDR3 nucleotides: TGTGCCAGCAGCTCGCTTGGACATAACCAAGAGACCCAGTACTTC. Its protein is CASSSLGHNQETQYF.